This T cell receptor (beta chain) derives from a study of neurological immune-mediated disorders (dated by TCRdb to about 2019). Study-wide context: Using UMI-based sequencing, the study compared peripheral blood TCR-beta repertoires from patients with HTLV-I-associated myelopathy (HAM/TSP), patients with multiple sclerosis, and healthy controls. The approximately 98 TCR-beta libraries included longitudinal samples, technical triplicates and paired sorted CD4+ and CD8+ T-cell subsets alongside PBMC samples. Longitudinal HAM/TSP donors and healthy donors each had 3 time-points at intervals of roughly 3-45 months. The cohort was made up of approximately 69 subjects, consisting of roughly 14 HAM/TSP patients, some 34 multiple sclerosis patients and around 20 healthy controls.

This clonotype was seen ten or more times. No cognate antigen has been identified for it. No base quality values were provided; no much bigger clone lies one nucleotide off. In light of the paper, this sample's time point label describes: longitudinal time-point 1 (baseline). For the unsorted PBMC libraries, 2 million PBMCs were stored in RNAlater at -80 degrees C until RNA extraction and were used to generate the libraries. PBMCs were separated from peripheral blood using Ficoll-Hypaque density gradient centrifugation and then cryopreserved in liquid nitrogen. To synthesize cDNA, template-switch 5'RACE was performed with a primer carrying a 10-nucleotide random unique molecular identifier so that each TCR transcript was tagged. Every sequencing run covered 15-18 subjects and yielded more than 160 million TCR-beta sequences. The RNeasy kit was used to extract total RNA. The KAPA Real-time Library Amplification kit was used to amplify TCR-beta VDJ regions with primers for the TCR constant region and the 5'RACE anchor. Sample indexes and Illumina adaptors were added in a first PCR, and a second PCR then increased library yield. After Ampure bead purification, the roughly 650 bp TCR product was size-selected on a 2% E-gel SizeSelection system. Before pooling, library quality was checked on a Bioanalyzer, concentration was measured with Qubit, and libraries were quantified with the Kapa Library Quantification kit. Libraries were sequenced paired-end 2 x 150 bp on an Illumina HiSeq 2500. To increase sequence diversity, roughly 24-31% phiX was spiked into each library pool. Concerning the study's data processing: The UMI-based MiGEC pipeline processed quality-filtered reads and removed over 80% of raw TCR sequences during error correction. VDJ genes were aligned to IMGT germline references, and clonotypes were defined by unique CDR3 amino acid sequence plus V-J genes. Clonal expansion, Shannon diversity and CDR3 relatedness (CalcPairwiseDistances, ClusterSamples) were evaluated with VDJtools, and phylogenetic trees were built with CLCbio workbench. A clone was classed as expanded if it had 8 or more unique UMIs, a cutoff based on coefficient-of-variation modelling across technical triplicates. TCRdb trimmed public reads at Q25 via fastp, called clones via MiXCR and kept in-frame beta chains. Each CDR3 protein gets just one entry, which takes the most common genes and DNA from the rows behind it. These V and J calls are TCRdb output, not the study's own analysis. The sample profile shows tens of thousands of distinct CDR3 sequences; roughly 10% of them were found once. The top ten clones comprise around 6.7% of the sample.

Reading from cysteine to phenylalanine, the CDR3 counts 14 amino acids. Left in the record is the CDR3 DNA by itself, 42 bases read in frame from the first base. CDR1 and CDR2 are drawn from the germline V gene: SGHDN, FVKESK. V and J lose 0 bases and 3 bases, and a span of 8 bases separates them. Broad study findings and their caveats: No identical CDR3 amino acid sequences were shared among expanded clones across subjects, suggesting private TCR-beta repertoires in all groups. TCR clonal expansion was greatest in HAM/TSP patients and smallest in MS patients, who ranked below even healthy controls.

The sequence is built from TRBV14 and TRBJ1-2, and possibly TRBD1, on 5 matching bases. Specimen: PBMCs. This receptor was identified in a male donor with HTLV-1-associated myelopathy (HAM/TSP). The nucleotide sequence is TGTGCCAGCAGCCAAGATGTACAGGACTATGGCTACACCTTC. This gives the protein CASSQDVQDYGYTF.